The rows below give T cell receptor beta chains drawn from one sample of a study of T-cell memory formation after mild COVID-19. A single record per CDR3 protein comes from TCRdb applying MiXCR to the 5' RACE reads. This table has some 190,000 distinct CDR3 sequences, 16% appearing once. Input material: PBMCs or a T cell subset sorted from them (not recorded which). The origin of the receptors is an adult woman who had mild COVID-19 (a few samples of this study predate the infection). Cell type and time point are not known. Each CDR3 is given with its conserved first and last residue. A D gene is named only where the DNA matches it firmly. The size entry is marked missing in some rows and otherwise reads once, few, many or a size class.

>TRBV12-3/TRBV12-4|few|-|TRBJ1-1
TGTGCCAGCAGTTTTCTGGTACGCAACACTGAAGCTTTCTTT
CASSFLVRNTEAFF
>TRBV6-5|-|-|TRBJ1-4
TGTGCCAGCAGTCGCGGACGGGGGAATGAAAAACTGTTTTTT
CASSRGRGNEKLFF
>TRBV6-5|-|TRBD1|TRBJ2-7
TGTGCCAGCAGTTCTAGACGACAGGGAAGGGACGAGCAGTACTTC
CASSSRRQGRDEQYF
>TRBV12-3/TRBV12-4|many|-|TRBJ2-3
TGTGCCAGCATCCCCCTGACGGACGGCACAGATACGCAGTATTTT
CASIPLTDGTDTQYF
>TRBV6-5|-|-|TRBJ1-5
TGTGCCAGCAGTTCTCCTGGGGCAGATCAGCCCCAGCATTTT
CASSSPGADQPQHF
>TRBV11-2|-|TRBD1|TRBJ1-2
TGTGCCAGCAGCCTTGCCGGGACAGGGAACCCTATCTATGGCTACACCTTC
CASSLAGTGNPIYGYTF
>TRBV7-6|-|TRBD1|TRBJ1-1
TGTGCCAGCAGCAGAGGACAGGGCAACACTGAAGCTTTCTTT
CASSRGQGNTEAFF
>TRBV14|few|-|TRBJ1-1
TGTGCCAGCAGCCAGGAACCGAACACTGAAGCTTTCTTT
CASSQEPNTEAFF
>TRBV10-3|-|TRBD2|TRBJ2-7
TGTGCCATCAGTGAGGCCGGGACTAGAAAGGGCGAGCAGTACTTC
CAISEAGTRKGEQYF
>TRBV7-2|-|TRBD1|TRBJ1-2
TGTGCCAGCAGCTTATCGGGACAGGGGTATGGCTACACCTTC
CASSLSGQGYGYTF
>TRBV5-1|few|-|TRBJ1-2
TGCGCCAGCAGCTTGGGACCGTCCACTGGCTACACCTTC
CASSLGPSTGYTF
>TRBV20-1|few|-|TRBJ2-3
TGCAGTGCTCGCATCGGAAGCACAGATACGCAGTATTTT
CSARIGSTDTQYF
>TRBV7-3|-|TRBD2|TRBJ2-1
TGTGCCAGCAGCTTAACAGGGCGCGGGAGGGCCGAGGAGTGGTTCTTC
CASSLTGRGRAEEWFF
>TRBV12-3/TRBV12-4|-|-|TRBJ2-3
TGTGCCAGCAGTCCTGGCAAAGGCTTCACAGATACGCAGTATTTT
CASSPGKGFTDTQYF
>TRBV4-3|-|-|TRBJ2-5
TGCGCCAGCAGCCAAGATAGCTATTCGGCCCAGTACTTC
CASSQDSYSAQYF
>TRBV6-5|few|-|TRBJ2-7
TGTGCCAGCACCCGAAGCCAGTATTCACCCTACGAGCAGTACTTC
CASTRSQYSPYEQYF
>TRBV6-2/TRBV6-3|many|-|TRBJ2-1
TGTGCCAGCAGTTACTCGAAATTGGTCCCTGAGCAGTTCTTC
CASSYSKLVPEQFF
>TRBV12-3/TRBV12-4|-|TRBD1|TRBJ2-3
TGTGCCAGCAGTTTAATGAGGGGGCCTGATACGCAGTATTTT
CASSLMRGPDTQYF
>TRBV5-1|many|-|TRBJ2-7
TGCGCCAGCAGCTTGTTAGGGGCTTCCTACGAGCAGTACTTC
CASSLLGASYEQYF
>TRBV27|few|-|TRBJ2-3
TGTGCCAGCAGTTTATTGACCGCCCGCACAGATACGCAGTATTTT
CASSLLTARTDTQYF
>TRBV6-2/TRBV6-3|few|TRBD1|TRBJ2-1
TGTGCCAGCAGCACGACAGGGGGCGCTTTGAATGAGCAGTTCTTC
CASSTTGGALNEQFF
>TRBV7-3|-|TRBD2|TRBJ2-3
TGTGCCAGCAGCGTCTCAGCGGGGGCTAGCACAGATACGCAGTATTTT
CASSVSAGASTDTQYF
>TRBV9|-|-|TRBJ2-5
TGTGCCAGCAGCGTAGTGGGGGGCGGAGAGACCCAGTACTTC
CASSVVGGGETQYF
>TRBV5-4|-|-|TRBJ1-3
TGTGCCAGCAGCTTGGAACGGGGCAACACCATATATTTT
CASSLERGNTIYF
>TRBV5-1|-|-|TRBJ2-1
TGCGCCAGCAGCCAGGCCGGGACCAATCCCTACAATGAGCAGTTCTTC
CASSQAGTNPYNEQFF
>TRBV6-5|few|-|TRBJ1-2
TGTGCCAGCAGTTACTCGACAGGCGAACCTTCCGGCTACACCTTC
CASSYSTGEPSGYTF
>TRBV7-2|-|TRBD1|TRBJ2-4
TGTGCCAGCAGCTTGACAGGGGGTCTAGCCAAAAACATTCAGTACTTC
CASSLTGGLAKNIQYF
>TRBV4-2|-|TRBD1|TRBJ1-5
TGTGCCAGCGGGACGGGACAGGAGAATCAGCCCCAGCATTTT
CASGTGQENQPQHF
>TRBV30|few|TRBD2|TRBJ2-5
TGTGCCTGGATGGGACTACACGAGACCCAGTACTTC
CAWMGLHETQYF
>TRBV5-1|few|TRBD1|TRBJ2-2
TGCGCCAGCAGCCCCGGGACAGCGGACACCGGGGAGCTGTTTTTT
CASSPGTADTGELFF